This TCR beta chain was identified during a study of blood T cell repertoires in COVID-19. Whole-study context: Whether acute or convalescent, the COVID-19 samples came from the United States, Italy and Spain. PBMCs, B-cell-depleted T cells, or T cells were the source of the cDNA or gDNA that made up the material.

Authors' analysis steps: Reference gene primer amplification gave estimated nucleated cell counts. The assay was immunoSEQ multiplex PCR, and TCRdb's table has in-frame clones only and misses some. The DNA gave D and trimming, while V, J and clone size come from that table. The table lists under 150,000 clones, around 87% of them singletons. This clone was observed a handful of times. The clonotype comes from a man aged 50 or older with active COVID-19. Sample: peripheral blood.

The CDR3 coding sequence is TGTGCCAGCTCACCAGGCGGGAGTAGAGGCAATCAGCCCCAGCATTTT. It specifies CASSPGGSRGNQPQHF. This chain joins TRBV18 and TRBJ1-5; D is unclear. V gave up 2 bases and J gave up 2 bases, with 13 bases separating them. Germline CDR1 KGHSH, CDR2 LQKENI. This CDR3 comprises 16 residues.